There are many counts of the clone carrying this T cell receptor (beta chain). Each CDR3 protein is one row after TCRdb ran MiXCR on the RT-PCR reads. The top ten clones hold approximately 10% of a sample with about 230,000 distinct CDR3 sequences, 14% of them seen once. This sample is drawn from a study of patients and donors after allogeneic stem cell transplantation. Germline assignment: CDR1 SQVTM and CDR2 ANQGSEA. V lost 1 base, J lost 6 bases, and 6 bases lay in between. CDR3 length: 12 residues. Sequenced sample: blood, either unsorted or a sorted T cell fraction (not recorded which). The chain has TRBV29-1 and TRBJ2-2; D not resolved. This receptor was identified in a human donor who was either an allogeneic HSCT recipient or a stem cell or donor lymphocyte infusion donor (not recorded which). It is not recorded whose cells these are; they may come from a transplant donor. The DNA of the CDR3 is TGCAGCGTTGAAGTCAGTGCCGGGGAGCTGTTTTTT. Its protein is CSVEVSAGELFF.